The entry below gives a single TCR beta chain sequence along with its context. This clone was recorded once. The specificity of this receptor is unknown. The record has no base qualities; no much larger clone is one base away. V and J are truncated by 5 bases and 6 bases respectively, leaving an intervening sequence of 13 bases. The germline V gene yields SGHTA for CDR1 and FQGNSA for CDR2. The CDR3 goes from the cysteine to the phenylalanine over 13 residues. Only the CDR3 part of the read is kept: 39 bases, read in frame from the first base. The entire amount of isolated RNA was reverse transcribed using the High Capacity cDNA Reverse Transcription Kit, so the sequenced TCRB transcripts were expressed ones. Deep immunoSEQ sequencing was applied to naive, central memory and regulatory T cell samples, giving an average of roughly 3.5 million total reads per sample. Sorted cells were lysed in RLT buffer and RNA was extracted with DNase-treated RNeasy Micro or Mini kits, depending on cell number. Each cell subset was processed separately to prevent cross-contamination, with patient and healthy donor samples processed together. The immunoSEQ multiplex PCR was used to amplify TCRB sequences from cDNA, yielding 87-bp fragments that span the CDR3 region. Sequencing of the amplicons was done on the Illumina HiSeq platform. The authors processed their data as follows. PCR bias was computationally corrected using synthetic template baselines, reads within Hamming distance 2 were collapsed, and singletons that could not be merged were discarded. Reads were aligned against IMGT so that V, D and J genes, CDR3 length and insertions or deletions at six rearrangement sites could be assigned. Within each subset, clonotype counts were normalized to sorted cell number, after which true diversity and Gini coefficients were computed with the tcR R package. The overlap coefficient, calculated on TCRB nucleotide sequences, was used to quantify repertoire sharing. TCRdb holds this immuneACCESS table with in-frame rearrangements only. Some clones are missing; in checked studies, unresolved V genes explain under half, and the rest has no known cause. D and trimming were read from the DNA, whereas the V and J calls and clone size are those reported in that table. This sample has 45,000 to 65,000 clones in its table, and 40% to 65% of those were observed once. The ten most abundant clones make up approximately 2.5% of the sample.

Each donor gave one peripheral blood draw, about 110 mL on average, collected into heparinised tubes. A BD FACSAria II was used to sort naive, central memory, regulatory and stem cell-like memory CD4+ T cells with a panel that included CD45RO, CCR7, CD25, CD127, CD95 and CD27. A purity above 98% was achieved for all sorted populations. PBMCs were isolated right away by Lymphoprep density gradient centrifugation and were stained directly, without culture. So that batch effects would be minimized, each experiment stained and sorted samples in pairs, pairing one healthy donor with one patient. The data are from a study of beta chain features in type 1 diabetes listed by TCRdb under 2018. In terms of the full investigation: Patients and healthy donors did not differ in mean age, gender distribution, total cell number or subset yield. Regulatory and stem cell-like memory subsets were obtained from only 8 patients and about eight healthy donors, while naive and central memory subsets were obtained from all 28 donors. The study compared the TCRB repertoires of sorted circulating CD4+ T cell subsets in recently diagnosed type 1 diabetes patients with those in matched healthy donors. A total of some 100,000,000 sorted cells were examined across all samples, and a strong correlation was observed between cell number per subset and RNA yield. Summary of the overall study and its limitations: Type 1 diabetes patients showed a moderate but significant shortening of TCRB CDR3 length in all four CD4+ subsets. Shorter templates might have been favored by PCR, but patient and control samples were amplified and corrected together, so both groups would have been affected equally by any skew. Because cDNA rather than genomic DNA was sequenced, highly expressing activated cells could have been over-represented, although no difference in activation and CD3 levels was found between groups. The naive, central memory and regulatory TCRB repertoires appeared to resemble one another more closely among patients than among healthy donors. Fewer insertions and more nucleotide deletions at VDJ recombination sites were observed in patients with type 1 diabetes, implying thymic rearrangement abnormalities. Only small numbers of individuals were included in the HLA sub-analyses, which left unresolved whether HLA type had any influence on TCRB rearrangement.

This sequence originates from a woman aged 40-49 years with type 1 diabetes. The chain links TRBV7-2 with TRBJ1-1, with no reliable assignment of the D segment. Sequencing was done on a sample of Tregs from blood. The cell subset or site label here, explained by the study, means: regulatory CD4+ T cells. Here the CDR3 is given as CASSLREKAEAFF. At the DNA level, the sequence is TGTGCCAGCAGCCTGAGGGAGAAGGCTGAAGCTTTCTTT.